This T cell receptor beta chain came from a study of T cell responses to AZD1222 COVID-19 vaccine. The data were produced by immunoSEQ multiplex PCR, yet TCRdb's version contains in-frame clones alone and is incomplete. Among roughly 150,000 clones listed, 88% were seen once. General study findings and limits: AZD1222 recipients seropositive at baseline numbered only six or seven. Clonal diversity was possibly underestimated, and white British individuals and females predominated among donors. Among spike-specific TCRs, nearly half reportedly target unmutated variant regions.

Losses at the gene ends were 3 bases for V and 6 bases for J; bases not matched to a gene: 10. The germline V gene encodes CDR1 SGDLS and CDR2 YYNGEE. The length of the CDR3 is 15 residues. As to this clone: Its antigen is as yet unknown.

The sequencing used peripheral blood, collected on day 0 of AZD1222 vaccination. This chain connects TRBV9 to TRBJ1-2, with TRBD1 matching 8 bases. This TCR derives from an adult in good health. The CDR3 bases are TGTGCCAGCAGCGGAGGGTTTGCACAGGGGGATGGCTACACCTTC. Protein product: CASSGGFAQGDGYTF.